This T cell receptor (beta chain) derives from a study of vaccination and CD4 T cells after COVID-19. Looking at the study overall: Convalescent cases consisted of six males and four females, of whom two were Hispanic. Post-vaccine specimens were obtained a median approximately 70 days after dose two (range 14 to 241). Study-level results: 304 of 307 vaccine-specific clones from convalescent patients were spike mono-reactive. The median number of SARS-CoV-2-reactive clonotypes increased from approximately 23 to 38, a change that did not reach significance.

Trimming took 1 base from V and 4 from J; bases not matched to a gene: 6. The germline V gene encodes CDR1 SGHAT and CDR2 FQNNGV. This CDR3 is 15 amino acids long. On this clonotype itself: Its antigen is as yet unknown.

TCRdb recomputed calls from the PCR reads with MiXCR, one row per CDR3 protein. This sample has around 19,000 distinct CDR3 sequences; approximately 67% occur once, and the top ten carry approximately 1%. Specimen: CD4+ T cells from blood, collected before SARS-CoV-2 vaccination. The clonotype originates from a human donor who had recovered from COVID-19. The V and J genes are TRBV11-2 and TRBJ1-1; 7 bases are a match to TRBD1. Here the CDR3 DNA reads TGTGCCAGCAGCTTAGTGGACAGGATGGCCACTGAAGCTTTCTTT. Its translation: CASSLVDRMATEAFF. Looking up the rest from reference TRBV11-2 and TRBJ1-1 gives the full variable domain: EAGVAQSPRYKIIEKRQSVAFWCNPISGHATLYWYQQILGQGPKLLIQFQNNGVVDDSQLPKDRFSAERLKGVDSTLKIQPAKLEDSAVYLCASSLVDRMATEAFFGQGTRLTVV.